The next 16 T cell receptor beta chains were all read from a single sample in a study of OX40 agonist ivuxolimab in advanced cancers. Using immunoSEQ multiplex PCR, the repertoire was profiled, and TCRdb retains in-frame clones only, with some absent. The repertoire holds 45,000 or so clones, roughly 80% seen once, with over 3.5% in the top ten. The sample in question was CD4+ or CD8+ T cells sorted from blood, obtained in a trial of the OX40 agonist ivuxolimab. The receptors here all came from an adult with an advanced solid tumor such as melanoma, head and neck, liver or kidney cancer.

J is TRBJ1-2 and V is TRBV6-5, with TRBD1 as a possible D gene (6 bases). The CDR3 is made up of 14 amino acids. Looked up from germline, CDR1 is MNHEY and CDR2 is SVGAGI. Trimming pared 7 bases from V and 3 bases from J, leaving 15 bases between. The CDR3, as DNA: TGTGCCAGCACCCTGGGGGCCAGTGACTATGGCTACACCTTC. The encoded protein is CASTLGASDYGYTF.

V is TRBV4-1 and J is TRBJ1-4; D is possibly TRBD1 (6 bases). The CDR3 extends over 18 amino acids. V was shortened by 0 bases and J by 6 bases, with 20 bases between the two germline ends. From germline, CDR1 is MGHRA and CDR2 YSYEKL. The CDR3 loop is CASSQDTPNRARDEKLFF. Here the CDR3 DNA reads TGCGCCAGCAGCCAAGATACCCCAAACAGGGCCAGGGATGAAAAACTGTTTTTT.

This chain uses TRBV19 with TRBJ1-6; D gene unclear. V was trimmed by 7 bases and J by 0 bases, leaving 4 bases between them. Germline CDR1 is LNHDA and CDR2 is SQIVND (reference sequence). The CDR3 is 13 amino acids. The CDR3 sequence is CASTFSYNSPLHF. The DNA for the CDR3 is TGTGCCAGTACCTTCTCCTATAATTCACCCCTCCACTTT.

This sequence joins TRBV7-2 and TRBJ1-3, with TRBD1 as a possible D gene (5 bases). CDR1 SGHTA and CDR2 FQGNSA come from the germline V gene. This CDR3 is built from 15 residues. V lost 4 bases and J lost 0, with 10 bases in between. The CDR3 DNA follows: TGTGCCAGCAGCTATGACAGCCGCTCTGGAAACACCATATATTTT. Translating it yields CASSYDSRSGNTIYF.

This rearrangement joins TRBV15 to TRBJ1-1; the D is unclear. The CDR3 contains 13 residues. Deletions cut 5 bases from V and 1 base from J, with 8 bases between. Germline V gene sequence: CDR1 LNHNV, CDR2 YYDKDF (reference sequence). DNA for the CDR3: TGTGCCACCAGCGGGTATCAGAACACTGAAGCTTTCTTT. It translates to CATSGYQNTEAFF.

This clone was recorded a few times. The V and J genes are TRBV5-1 and TRBJ1-3; 7 nucleotides match TRBD1. V dropped 5 bases and J dropped 1; count of bases not matched to a gene: 9. Germline loops: CDR1 SGHRS, CDR2 YFSETQ. CDR3 length: 16 residues. CDR3 sequence reads: CASSYRQGGSGNTIYF. DNA of the CDR3: TGCGCCAGCAGTTACCGACAGGGAGGTTCTGGAAACACCATATATTTT.

Only one count was recorded for this clone. The chain couples TRBV18 to TRBJ1-2; TRBD1 aligns across 8 bases. The germline V gene has CDR1 KGHSH and CDR2 LQKENI. CDR3 size: 15 residues. The trim removed 3 bases at V and 7 bases at J, leaving 10 bases unmatched. In nucleotides, the CDR3 is TGTGCCAGCTCACCTGGACAGGGAATTGGTGGTGGCTACACCTTC. This codes for CASSPGQGIGGGYTF.

The chain couples TRBV5-4 to TRBJ2-1; 9 nucleotides match TRBD2. CDR3 length equals 14 residues. From germline, CDR1 is SGHNT and CDR2 YYREEE (reference sequence). V shed 2 bases and J 7 bases; nucleotides not matched to a gene: 4. The DNA of the CDR3 is TGTGCCAGCAGCTTTGGGACTAGCATTAATGAGCAGTTCTTC. Its protein is CASSFGTSINEQFF.

The V gene is TRBV5-1, the J gene TRBJ2-2; D remains unclear. Germline loops: CDR1 SGHRS, CDR2 YFSETQ. V shed 4 bases and J shed 2 bases, with 6 bases lying between them. The CDR3 has 13 amino acids. The CDR3 is CASSLTNTGELFF. The CDR3 region has the DNA TGCGCCAGCAGCCTGACTAACACCGGGGAGCTGTTTTTT. Based on the CDR3 plus reference TRBV5-1 and TRBJ2-2, the full variable domain is KAGVTQTPRYLIKTRGQQVTLSCSPISGHRSVSWYQQTPGQGLQFLFEYFSETQRNKGNFPGRFSGRQFSNSRSEMNVSTLELGDSALYLCASSLTNTGELFFGEGSRLTVL.

Many counts were recorded for this clone. The DNA for the CDR3 is TGCAGCGTACTGACACAGTTGGGTGAAAAACTGTTTTTT. Encoded protein: CSVLTQLGEKLFF. The chain couples TRBV29-1 to TRBJ1-4; no clear D gene. Germline V gives CDR1 SQVTM, CDR2 ANQGSEA. The CDR3 runs to 13 residues. V lost 6 bases to trimming and J lost 7 bases, with 15 bases between them.

The J gene is TRBJ2-2, the V gene TRBV18, with 8 positions matching TRBD1. The germline CDR1 and CDR2 sequences are KGHSH and LQKENI. V lost 2 bases, J lost 3 bases, and 11 bases stayed unmatched. The length of the CDR3 is 18 residues. CDR3 sequence (DNA): TGTGCCAGCTCACCAGCCTTCAGGGGGCGCTTTGACACCGGGGAGCTGTTTTTT. Translation gives CASSPAFRGRFDTGELFF.

In this sample, this clone turned up a few times. The chain couples TRBV2 to TRBJ2-1; D is undetermined. Trimming stripped 4 bases from V and 0 bases from J, with 7 bases between. Germline V CDR1 and CDR2: SNHLY, FYNNEI. The CDR3 covers 14 residues. CDR3 bases: TGTGCCAGCAGTGTTGTAGCCTCCTACAATGAGCAGTTCTTC. Protein sequence: CASSVVASYNEQFF. Using reference TRBV2 and TRBJ2-1 for the parts outside the CDR3, the full variable domain is EPEVTQTPSHQVTQMGQEVILRCVPISNHLYFYWYRQILGQKVEFLVSFYNNEISEKSEIFDDQFSVERPDGSNFTLKIRSTKLEDSAMYFCASSVVASYNEQFFGPGTRLTVL.

This rearrangement joins TRBV2 to TRBJ2-7; D is uncertain. With 10 bases removed from V and 2 bases from J, the gap between germline ends came to 18 bases. CDR1 and CDR2 (germline): SNHLY, FYNNEI. This CDR3 has 14 amino acids. The CDR3 is CATSGSNGPYEQYF. CDR3 nucleotides: TGTGCCACCTCAGGTTCAAACGGGCCCTACGAGCAGTACTTC.

The chain links TRBV29-1 to TRBJ2-7; TRBD1 matches 11 bases. The CDR3 loop spans 14 amino acids. Trimming took 7 bases from V and 2 from J; bases not matched to a gene: 7. The V gene's germline CDR1 is SQVTM and CDR2 ANQGSEA. The CDR3 DNA follows: TGCAGCGCTCGGGGACAGGGGGGACCCTACGAGCAGTACTTC. Translating gives CSARGQGGPYEQYF.

The chain has TRBV18 and TRBJ1-2, with D maybe TRBD1 (5 bases). Per the germline V gene, CDR1 is KGHSH and CDR2 is LQKENI. Trimming left V 3 bases short and J 4 bases short, with 15 bases between. CDR3 length: 15 amino acids. CDR3 sequence: CASSPDRSQAYGYTF. DNA for the CDR3: TGTGCCAGCTCACCCGACAGAAGCCAAGCCTATGGCTACACCTTC.

The V and J genes are TRBV7-2 and TRBJ1-1, with D perhaps matching TRBD1 (6 bases). The CDR3 loop spans 13 amino acids. Germline CDR1 is SGHTA and CDR2 is FQGNSA. V was cut by 2 bases and J by 3 bases, with 7 bases left in between. The CDR3 sequence is CASSLRTDTEAFF. In DNA, the CDR3 is TGTGCCAGCAGCTTAAGGACAGACACTGAAGCTTTCTTT.